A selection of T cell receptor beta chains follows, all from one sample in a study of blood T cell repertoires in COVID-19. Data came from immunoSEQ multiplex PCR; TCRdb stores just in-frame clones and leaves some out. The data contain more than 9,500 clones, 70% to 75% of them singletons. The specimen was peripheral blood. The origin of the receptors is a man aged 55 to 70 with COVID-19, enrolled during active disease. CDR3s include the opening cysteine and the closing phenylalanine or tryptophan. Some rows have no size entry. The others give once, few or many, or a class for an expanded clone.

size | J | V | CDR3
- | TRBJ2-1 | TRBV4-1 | CASSQEDRGRFSYNEQFF
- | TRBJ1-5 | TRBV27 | CASSPRTGGRNQPQHF
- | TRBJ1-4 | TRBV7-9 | CASSLIGYEKLFF
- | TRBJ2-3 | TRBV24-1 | CATSDFRGGEAGDTQYF
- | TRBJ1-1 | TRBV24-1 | CATRGQGSLNTEAFF
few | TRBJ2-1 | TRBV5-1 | CASSFVPTVTGLAGGWVEQFF
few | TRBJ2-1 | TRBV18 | CASSPRDPPGLASHGNEQFF
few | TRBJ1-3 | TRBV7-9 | CASSLVPADSSGNTIYF
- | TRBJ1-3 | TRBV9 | CASKEGNTIYF
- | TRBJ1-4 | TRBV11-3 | CASSPPGTGEEKLFF
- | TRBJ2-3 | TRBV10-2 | CASSEGAGARDTQYF
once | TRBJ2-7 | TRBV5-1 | CASSLANSYEQYF
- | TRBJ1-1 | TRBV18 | CASSGGTGDTEAFF
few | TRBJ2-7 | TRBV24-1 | CATSDIPGQSPYEQYF
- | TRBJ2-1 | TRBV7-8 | CASSFSGAYNEQFF
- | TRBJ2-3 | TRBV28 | CASSFLQGTDTQYF
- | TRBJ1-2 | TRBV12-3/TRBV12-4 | CASKKTENYGYTF
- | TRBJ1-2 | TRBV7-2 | CASSLDAGLYGYTF
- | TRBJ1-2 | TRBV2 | CASSPRQGVVYGYTF
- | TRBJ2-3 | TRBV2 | CASSKLAGGPDTQYF
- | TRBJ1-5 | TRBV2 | CASNQWAGGRQPQHF
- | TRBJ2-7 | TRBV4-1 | CASSRQGSGEQYF